Listed below are T cell receptor beta chains from one sample, sequenced in a study of CD8+CD57+ T cells in acquired aplastic anemia. MiXCR, run by TCRdb on the reads, gives a single entry per CDR3 protein. Of 450,000 to 550,000 distinct CDR3 sequences detected, roughly 34% appear once; the ten largest clones hold roughly 0.89%. The specimen sequenced was sorted CD4+, CD8+, or CD8+CD57+ T cells (not recorded which) from PBMCs. These receptor sequences come from a human donor with aplastic anemia. Each CDR3 is given with its conserved first and last residue. The D gene is left open where the match is weak. Part of the rows lack a size; the others show once, few, many or a class for expanded clones.

>TRBV20-1|TRBJ1-1|many|.
CSARMWGNTEAFF
TGCAGTGCTAGGATGTGGGGTAATACTGAAGCTTTCTTT
>TRBV7-3|TRBJ2-1|.|TRBD2
CASSFSGGEQFF
TGTGCCAGCAGCTTTTCGGGAGGTGAGCAGTTCTTC
>TRBV7-9|TRBJ2-7|many|TRBD2
CASSLGAGGSREQYF
TGTGCCAGCAGCTTAGGAGCGGGAGGGTCGAGAGAGCAGTACTTC
>TRBV25-1|TRBJ2-3|.|TRBD2
CASSEPAGGPGDTQYF
TGTGCCAGCAGTGAACCAGCGGGGGGGCCGGGGGATACGCAGTATTTT
>TRBV25-1|TRBJ1-6|few|.
CASSDRVILNSPLHF
TGTGCCAGCAGTGACCGGGTCATACTCAATTCACCCCTCCACTTT
>TRBV15|TRBJ1-5|many|.
CATSAGLRQPQHF
TGTGCCACTTCCGCTGGGCTCCGGCAGCCCCAGCATTTT
>TRBV20-1|TRBJ2-3|many|TRBD2
CSASGGATDTQYF
TGCAGTGCTAGCGGGGGGGCCACAGATACGCAGTATTTT
>TRBV10-3|TRBJ1-2|many|.
CAIRDGNYGYTF
TGTGCCATCAGGGACGGTAACTATGGCTACACCTTC
>TRBV7-2|TRBJ1-1|.|.
CASSLAGTNTEAFF
TGTGCCAGCAGCTTAGCGGGCACGAACACTGAAGCTTTCTTT
>TRBV20-1|TRBJ2-7|many|.
CSARVDGYDYEQYF
TGCAGTGCTAGAGTGGATGGGTATGACTACGAGCAGTACTTC
>TRBV6-2/TRBV6-3|TRBJ1-5|few|.
CASKPKSWDQPQHF
TGTGCCAGCAAGCCCAAGAGCTGGGATCAGCCCCAGCATTTT
>TRBV6-1|TRBJ1-3|.|TRBD1
CASKSDRGSNTIYF
TGTGCCAGCAAAAGCGACAGGGGGTCAAACACCATATATTTT
>TRBV25-1|TRBJ1-2|.|.
CASRRREGYGYTF
TGTGCCAGCCGCCGCAGGGAGGGCTATGGCTACACCTTC
>TRBV11-1|TRBJ1-2|.|.
CASSFERASYGYTF
TGTGCCAGCAGCTTTGAAAGAGCTAGCTATGGCTACACCTTC
>TRBV19|TRBJ2-7|many|TRBD2
CASSTLGGGTYEQYF
TGTGCCAGTAGTACGCTTGGCGGGGGGACCTACGAGCAGTACTTC
>TRBV9|TRBJ2-7|.|TRBD2
CASSRSGGPTPCEQYF
TGTGCCAGCAGCAGATCGGGAGGGCCGACCCCCTGCGAGCAGTACTTC
>TRBV10-1|TRBJ2-5|many|.
CASSEPGRATQYF
TGCGCCAGCAGTGAACCGGGAAGGGCTACCCAGTACTTC
>TRBV28|TRBJ2-7|few|.
CASSPSYYEQYF
TGTGCCAGCAGTCCATCCTACTACGAGCAGTACTTC
>TRBV11-2|TRBJ1-6|.|TRBD1
CASSLVRGTGVGNSPLHF
TGTGCCAGCAGCTTAGTCCGGGGGACAGGGGTTGGGAATTCACCCCTCCACTTT
>TRBV7-6|TRBJ2-1|.|TRBD2
CASSPPGTGTSGQYNEQFF
TGTGCCAGCAGCCCTCCCGGGACAGGGACTAGCGGTCAATACAATGAGCAGTTCTTC
>TRBV5-1|TRBJ1-6|many|TRBD1
CASSSNRGGNSPLHF
TGCGCCAGCAGCTCCAACAGGGGAGGTAATTCACCCCTCCACTTT
>TRBV13|TRBJ2-3|many|.
CASSLFGGRTDTQYF
TGTGCCAGCAGCTTATTTGGGGGGCGCACAGATACGCAGTATTTT
>TRBV11-1|TRBJ2-7|many|.
CASSMGPSYEQYF
TGTGCCAGCAGCATGGGACCCTCCTACGAGCAGTACTTC
>TRBV6-2/TRBV6-3|TRBJ1-5|once|.
CASSYSMAGIRNQPQHF
TGTGCCAGCAGTTACTCAATGGCGGGTATTCGCAATCAGCCCCAGCATTTT
>TRBV9|TRBJ2-3|few|.
CASSATRGYTDTQYF
TGTGCCAGCAGCGCAACACGGGGTTACACAGATACGCAGTATTTT
>TRBV20-1|TRBJ2-1|few|TRBD2
CSARDLREIVNEQFF
TGCAGTGCTAGAGATCTGCGGGAGATCGTTAATGAGCAGTTCTTC
>TRBV6-1|TRBJ1-3|.|TRBD1
CASSKTGQGAGNTIYF
TGTGCCAGCAGCAAAACGGGACAGGGTGCCGGAAACACCATATATTTT
>TRBV10-3|TRBJ2-2|many|.
CAISDRRDDTGELFF
TGTGCCATCAGTGATCGCAGGGATGACACCGGGGAGCTGTTTTTT
>TRBV7-2|TRBJ1-1|.|.
CASSLENGTPFF
TGTGCCAGCAGCTTAGAAAACGGGACACCCTTCTTT
>TRBV6-1|TRBJ2-2|many|.
CASKVSNTGELFF
TGTGCCAGCAAAGTGTCGAACACCGGGGAGCTGTTTTTT
>TRBV29-1|TRBJ2-7|once|TRBD2
CSLARTSGPHEQYF
TGCAGCTTGGCCAGAACTAGCGGTCCGCACGAGCAGTACTTC
>TRBV5-1|TRBJ1-6|many|.
CASSFWGGVESPLHF
TGCGCCAGCAGCTTCTGGGGAGGAGTAGAATCACCCCTCCACTTT
>TRBV19|TRBJ1-5|many|.
CAGATDERQPQHF
TGTGCTGGGGCAACGGACGAACGGCAGCCCCAGCATTTT
>TRBV12-3/TRBV12-4|TRBJ2-7|few|.
CASSLRQSGEQYF
TGTGCCAGCAGCCTTCGACAGTCGGGCGAGCAGTACTTC
>TRBV29-1|TRBJ1-1|many|TRBD1
CSVVRDRGTEAFF
TGCAGCGTTGTCCGGGACAGGGGTACTGAAGCTTTCTTT
>TRBV2|TRBJ2-7|.|.
CASTLRGRAPYEQYF
TGTGCCAGCACTCTAAGGGGCAGGGCACCCTACGAGCAGTACTTC
>TRBV20-1|TRBJ2-1|once|.
CSARGWRELSYNEQFF
TGCAGTGCTAGGGGATGGAGGGAGCTCTCCTACAATGAGCAGTTCTTC
>TRBV12-3/TRBV12-4|TRBJ2-1|few|.
CASRERDEQFF
TGTGCCAGCAGAGAGCGGGATGAGCAGTTCTTC
>TRBV24-1|TRBJ2-2|many|TRBD1
CATSDSGQITGELFF
TGTGCCACCAGTGACTCGGGACAGATTACCGGGGAGCTGTTTTTT
>TRBV7-2|TRBJ2-7|.|TRBD2
CASSDRGLASEQHF
TGTGCCAGCAGTGATAGGGGACTAGCGAGCGAGCAGCACTTC
>TRBV9|TRBJ1-3|few|.
CASSADPFWGSGNTIYF
TGTGCCAGCAGCGCGGATCCGTTCTGGGGTTCAGGAAACACCATATATTTT